A selection of T cell receptor beta chains follows, all from one sample in a study of T cell responses to AZD1222 COVID-19 vaccine. Assay: immunoSEQ multiplex PCR; the TCRdb copy retains only in-frame clones and omits some. Altogether 130,000 to 150,000 clones are present, around 90% being singletons, with the ten largest covering roughly 2.8%. The specimen was peripheral blood, collected on day 0 of MenACWY control vaccination. The receptors were gathered from an adult in good health. Both conserved end residues are part of each CDR3. D genes are given only for firm matches. Clone sizes are given selectively: once, few, many, or a class where the clone is expanded.

clone_size d_call j_call v_call cdr3_aa cdr3_nt
. . TRBJ1-1 TRBV19 CASSAGSQTGEAFF TGTGCCAGTAGTGCCGGGTCCCAGACGGGTGAAGCTTTCTTT
. . TRBJ1-4 TRBV12-3/TRBV12-4 CASSPGPGVELFF TGTGCCAGCAGCCCGGGACCGGGAGTCGAACTGTTTTTT
. . TRBJ2-7 TRBV27 CASSFWGEAYEQYF TGTGCCAGCAGTTTCTGGGGAGAGGCCTACGAGCAGTACTTC
. TRBD1 TRBJ1-1 TRBV6-1 CASSDTQGRTEAFF TGTGCCAGCAGTGATACACAGGGGAGGACTGAAGCTTTCTTT
once . TRBJ1-2 TRBV5-4 CASSLMGTDQNYGYTF TGTGCCAGCAGCTTGATGGGCACTGATCAGAACTATGGCTACACCTTC
. TRBD2 TRBJ2-5 TRBV6-1 CASSRRLALQETQYF TGTGCCAGCAGTCGCAGACTAGCCTTACAAGAGACCCAGTACTTC
. TRBD1 TRBJ1-1 TRBV19 CASRTGGRNTEAFF TGTGCCAGTAGGACAGGGGGGCGGAACACTGAAGCTTTCTTT
. . TRBJ1-5 TRBV6-1 CASSDRPGIGNQPQHF TGTGCCAGCAGTGACCGGCCGGGGATCGGCAATCAGCCCCAGCATTTT
. TRBD1 TRBJ2-7 TRBV13 CASSSPDRGMYEQYF TGTGCCAGCAGCTCGCCGGACAGGGGAATGTACGAGCAGTACTTC
few TRBD1 TRBJ1-1 TRBV19 CASRSGTGIGAAFF TGTGCCAGTCGTTCCGGGACAGGGATTGGTGCAGCTTTCTTT
. . TRBJ1-2 TRBV5-1 CASSTGQITNYGYTF TGCGCCAGCAGCACTGGACAGATAACTAACTATGGCTACACCTTC
. TRBD1 TRBJ2-7 TRBV27 CASSMTEGQGVYEQYF TGTGCCAGCAGTATGACCGAGGGACAGGGGGTCTACGAGCAGTACTTC
few . TRBJ1-5 TRBV5-1 CASSLSGYQPQHF TGCGCCAGCAGCTTGTCAGGCTATCAGCCCCAGCATTTT